The sequence of this TCR beta chain was determined in a study of shared clonotypes between healthy human individuals. Notes on the study in general: The diversity represented, both genetic and in exposure history, was limited by few donors. The sole specimen, blood, was sampled, and tissue repertoires likely differ.

A deep-level run was used for the assay. About 28,000 T cell genomes, or around 300 ng DNA, went into replicate PCRs of unsorted PBMC. Profiled with immunoSEQ multiplex PCR; TCRdb holds only in-frame clones, not every one. The sample carries fewer than 650,000 clones, approximately 80% recorded once. For this clone: Its antigen is currently unknown.

This CDR3 contains 14 residues. The V gene's germline CDR1 is SGHRS and CDR2 YFSETQ. Trimming removed 2 bases from V and 7 bases from J, with 15 bases in between. The chain links TRBV5-1 to TRBJ1-1; no clear D. The source of this sequence is a woman between 40 and 50 years old in good health. Some clones in this sample may be carry-over from other donors' samples. Sequencing was carried out using PBMCs. CDR3 in amino acids: CASSFRAPGDEAFF. CDR3 coding DNA: TGCGCCAGCAGCTTTCGAGCTCCGGGAGATGAAGCTTTCTTT. Full variable domain (outside the CDR3, taken from reference TRBV5-1 and TRBJ1-1): KAGVTQTPRYLIKTRGQQVTLSCSPISGHRSVSWYQQTPGQGLQFLFEYFSETQRNKGNFPGRFSGRQFSNSRSEMNVSTLELGDSALYLCASSFRAPGDEAFFGQGTRLTVV.